These T cell receptor beta chains were read from a single sample in a study of CXCR3-negative and CXCR3-positive naive CD8 T cells. TCRdb re-analyzed the 5' RACE reads; it lists each CDR3 protein once, without DNA. The sample is made up of some 150,000 distinct CDR3 sequences, and the top ten hold roughly 0.28% of it. Sequencing was done on a sample of naive CXCR3+ CD8+ T cells from blood. The origin of the receptors is a human donor in good health. Some clones in this sample may be carry-over from other donors' samples. Both conserved end residues are part of each CDR3. The order of the fields is J gene, V gene, CDR3 protein.

j_gene: TRBJ2-1
v_gene: TRBV27
CDR3aa: CASSLFGAGNEQFF

j_gene: TRBJ2-2
v_gene: TRBV28
CDR3aa: CASSSDPVPRTGELFF

j_gene: TRBJ2-3
v_gene: TRBV7-2
CDR3aa: CASSSTSGGGTQYF

j_gene: TRBJ2-7
v_gene: TRBV28
CDR3aa: CASSTYGQGISYEQYF

j_gene: TRBJ1-5
v_gene: TRBV5-8
CDR3aa: CASSLGGQMNQPQHF

j_gene: TRBJ2-7
v_gene: TRBV12-3/TRBV12-4
CDR3aa: CASSPELGTGLSYEQYF

j_gene: TRBJ2-1
v_gene: TRBV7-3
CDR3aa: CASSLLPRGMAYNEQFF

j_gene: TRBJ2-1
v_gene: TRBV20-1
CDR3aa: CSASGGAEREQFF

j_gene: TRBJ2-7
v_gene: TRBV10-3
CDR3aa: CAISEGGLYEQYF

j_gene: TRBJ1-2
v_gene: TRBV5-1
CDR3aa: CASSLTGGYEVGGYTF

j_gene: TRBJ1-2
v_gene: TRBV2
CDR3aa: CASSPWLGRDTIF

j_gene: TRBJ2-1
v_gene: TRBV23-1
CDR3aa: CASSQSEGDCRAGGRNEQFF

j_gene: TRBJ1-2
v_gene: TRBV7-9
CDR3aa: CASSSWTPANYGYTF

j_gene: TRBJ1-6
v_gene: TRBV5-1
CDR3aa: CASSLEGAADSPLHF

j_gene: TRBJ2-7
v_gene: TRBV4-2
CDR3aa: CASSDSYEQYF

j_gene: TRBJ2-1
v_gene: TRBV6-6
CDR3aa: CASSYKGGYDEQFF

j_gene: TRBJ2-1
v_gene: TRBV6-6
CDR3aa: CASRRLAGVHLSYNEQFF

j_gene: TRBJ2-6
v_gene: TRBV4-2
CDR3aa: CASSQATGRGANVLTF

j_gene: TRBJ2-7
v_gene: TRBV29-1
CDR3aa: CSVSPSGRAYEQYF

j_gene: TRBJ1-2
v_gene: TRBV11-2
CDR3aa: CASSSTGQPHYGYTF

j_gene: TRBJ2-7
v_gene: TRBV29-1
CDR3aa: CSVVWGDSVFYEQYF

j_gene: TRBJ2-5
v_gene: TRBV13
CDR3aa: CASSLEMETQYF

j_gene: TRBJ1-1
v_gene: TRBV12-3/TRBV12-4
CDR3aa: CASTPLSGNTEAFF

j_gene: TRBJ2-1
v_gene: TRBV12-3/TRBV12-4
CDR3aa: CASRGRDNEQFF

j_gene: TRBJ2-7
v_gene: TRBV4-1
CDR3aa: CASSHGPRDLTYEQYF

j_gene: TRBJ1-1
v_gene: TRBV13
CDR3aa: CASSLGQGVTKNTEAFF

j_gene: TRBJ2-7
v_gene: TRBV5-5
CDR3aa: CASSIGTGEYEQYF

j_gene: TRBJ2-5
v_gene: TRBV7-8
CDR3aa: CASSLAPSGGMGETQYF